Sequencing of this T cell receptor (beta chain) was carried out in a study of response to subunit inactivated influenza vaccine. Broader study findings: Seasonal influenza vaccination, on each occasion, was suggested by the authors to recruit few new T cells.

In germline, CDR1 is MNHNS, CDR2 SASEGT. This CDR3 has 13 amino acids. V lost 6 bases and J 2 bases, leaving 9 bases between the germline ends. TCRdb analysed the RT-PCR reads with MiXCR anew, one entry per CDR3 protein. The sample contains fewer than 600,000 distinct CDR3 sequences, roughly 7.9% of which appear only once. This clonotype appeared a few times. Its antigen is still unknown. The sequence derives from a man aged 50-75 years who received an inactivated influenza vaccine. This specimen consisted of PBMCs from blood, obtained roughly 24 months after vaccination. This sequence joins TRBV6-1 and TRBJ2-3; D not resolved. CDR3 region: CASRDTFTDTQYF. The CDR3 nucleotides read TGTGCCAGCAGAGACACCTTCACAGATACGCAGTATTTT.